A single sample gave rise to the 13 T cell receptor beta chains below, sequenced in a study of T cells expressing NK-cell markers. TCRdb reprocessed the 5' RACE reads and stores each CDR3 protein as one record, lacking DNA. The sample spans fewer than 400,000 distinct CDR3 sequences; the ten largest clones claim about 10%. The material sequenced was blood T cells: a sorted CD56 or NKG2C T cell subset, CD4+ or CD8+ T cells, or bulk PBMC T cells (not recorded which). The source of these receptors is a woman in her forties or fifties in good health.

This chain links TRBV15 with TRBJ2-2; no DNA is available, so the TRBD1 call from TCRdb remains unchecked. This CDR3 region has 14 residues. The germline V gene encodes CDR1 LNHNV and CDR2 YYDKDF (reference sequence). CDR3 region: CAVAGQGDTGELFF.

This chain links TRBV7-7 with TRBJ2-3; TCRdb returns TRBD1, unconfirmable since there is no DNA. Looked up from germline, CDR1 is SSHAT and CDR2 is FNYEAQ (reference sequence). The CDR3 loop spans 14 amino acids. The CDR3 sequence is CASSSTGGFDTQYF.

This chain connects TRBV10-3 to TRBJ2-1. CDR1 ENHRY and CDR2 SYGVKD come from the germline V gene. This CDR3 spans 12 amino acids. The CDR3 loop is CAISEVIREQFF.

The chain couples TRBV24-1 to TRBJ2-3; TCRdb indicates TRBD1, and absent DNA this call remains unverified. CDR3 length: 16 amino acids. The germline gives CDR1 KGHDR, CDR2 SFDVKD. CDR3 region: CATSDTQGLIRDTQYF.

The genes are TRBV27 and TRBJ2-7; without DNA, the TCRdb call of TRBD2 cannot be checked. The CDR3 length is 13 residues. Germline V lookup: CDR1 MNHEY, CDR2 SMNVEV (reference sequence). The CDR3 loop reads CASKLAGLNEQYF.

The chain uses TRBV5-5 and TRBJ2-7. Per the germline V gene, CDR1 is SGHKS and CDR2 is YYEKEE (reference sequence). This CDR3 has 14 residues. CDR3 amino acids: CASRSLRATYEQYF.

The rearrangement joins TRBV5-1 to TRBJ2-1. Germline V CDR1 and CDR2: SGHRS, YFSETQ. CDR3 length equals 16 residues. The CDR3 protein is CASSLARVAEREQQFF. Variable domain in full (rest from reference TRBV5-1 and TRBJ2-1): KAGVTQTPRYLIKTRGQQVTLSCSPISGHRSVSWYQQTPGQGLQFLFEYFSETQRNKGNFPGRFSGRQFSNSRSEMNVSTLELGDSALYLCASSLARVAEREQQFFGPGTRLTVL.

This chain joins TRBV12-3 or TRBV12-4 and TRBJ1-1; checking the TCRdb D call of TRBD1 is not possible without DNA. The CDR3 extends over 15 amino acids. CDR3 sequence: CASNIGGQPNTEAFF.

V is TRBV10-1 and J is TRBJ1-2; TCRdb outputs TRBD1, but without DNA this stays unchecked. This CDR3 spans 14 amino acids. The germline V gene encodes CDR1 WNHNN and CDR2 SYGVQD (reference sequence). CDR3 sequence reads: CASSGGGARNGYTF.

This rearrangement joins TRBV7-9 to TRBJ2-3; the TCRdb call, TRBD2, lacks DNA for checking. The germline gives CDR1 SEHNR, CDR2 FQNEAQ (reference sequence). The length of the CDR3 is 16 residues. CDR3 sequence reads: CASSFPFRERTDTQYF.

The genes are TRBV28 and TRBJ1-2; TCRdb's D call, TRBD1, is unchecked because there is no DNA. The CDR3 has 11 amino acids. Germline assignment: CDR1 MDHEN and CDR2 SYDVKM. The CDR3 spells CASRSGSGYTF.

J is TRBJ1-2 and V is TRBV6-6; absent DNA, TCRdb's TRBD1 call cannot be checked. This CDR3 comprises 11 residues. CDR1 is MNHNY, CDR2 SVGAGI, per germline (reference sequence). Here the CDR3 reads CASWDSYGYTF.

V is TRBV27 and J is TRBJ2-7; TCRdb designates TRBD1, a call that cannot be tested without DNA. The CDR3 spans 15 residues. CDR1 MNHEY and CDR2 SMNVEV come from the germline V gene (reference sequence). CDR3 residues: CASSLAGELSYEQYF.